This TCR beta chain stems from a study of cytomegalovirus exposure and HLA in healthy donors. PCR used 60 Vbeta primers and 13 Jbeta primers. The repertoire was sequenced with immunoSEQ multiplex PCR; TCRdb's copy has only in-frame clones and lacks some. The repertoire holds 120,000 to 150,000 clones, with roughly 80% as singletons. The study's findings and limits: For most TCR sequences rarity was the rule, although some public TCRs occurred in many donors. Several top significant clusters appeared, in a later analysis, to be linked to common viral pathogens.

In the case of this clone: Its target is unknown.

Per the germline V gene, CDR1 is SGHVS and CDR2 is FNYEAQ. The trim removed 5 bases at V and 2 bases at J, leaving 16 bases unmatched. The CDR3 contains 19 residues. The sequenced sample was PBMCs. This sequence joins TRBV7-6 and TRBJ2-3; the match to TRBD2 covers 10 bases. The clonotype originates from a man aged 35-49 years in good health and CMV-seropositive. The CDR3 bases are TGTGCCAGCAGCGACAGGACGGGCCTAGCGGGGGACGACACAGATACGCAGTATTTT. Amino acids: CASSDRTGLAGDDTDTQYF.